The 25 T cell receptor beta chains below come from one sample, sequenced in a study of T cells in Graves' hyperthyroidism and ophthalmopathy. From RNA transcripts, TCR beta CDR3 regions were amplified. TCR CDR3 underwent first-round RT-PCR with the HTBI primer set. TCRdb independently ran MiXCR on the multiplex PCR reads; one entry per CDR3 protein. This table holds under 350,000 distinct CDR3 sequences, about 15% found once. Sequencing used blood. These receptors all stem from a woman aged 55-70 years with Graves' ophthalmopathy.

This clonotype was seen a handful of times. V is TRBV14 and J is TRBJ1-1; the D is unclear. V gave up 0 bases and J gave up 4 bases, with 6 bases separating them. In germline, CDR1 is SGHDN, CDR2 FVKESK. This CDR3 is 13 amino acids long. This CDR3 is CASSQDGVTEAFF. The CDR3 nucleotides are TGTGCCAGCAGCCAAGACGGGGTCACTGAAGCTTTCTTT.

As concerns this clonotype: This may stem from a read error, because a much larger clone lies one nucleotide away. The chain carries TRBV2 and TRBJ2-7, with 10 nucleotides matching TRBD2. The last part of the DNA fits TRBJ2-1 better; the J call may be wrong. The CDR3 has 13 amino acids. Germline lookup yields CDR1 SNHLY and CDR2 FYNNEI. The CDR3 loop reads CAGAGGIGYEQFF. CDR3 in DNA: TGTGCCGGAGCGGGGGGGATCGGCTACGAGCAGTTCTTC.

Concerning this clonotype: A much more abundant neighbour one base away suggests this may be a read error. This chain joins TRBV28 and TRBJ2-1, with a tentative D call TRBD1 (5 bases). V was trimmed by 10 bases and J by 10 bases, leaving 23 bases between them. Germline CDR1 and CDR2: MDHEN and SYDVKM. The CDR3 spans 14 residues. The CDR3 bases are TGTGCCATAGGTGGACAACCATACGTCAACGAGCAGTTCTTC. It encodes CAIGGQPYVNEQFF.

This clonotype has only a few counts. A read error may produce the germline difference seen at one junction end. This chain links TRBV19 with TRBJ2-7; 7 nucleotides agree with TRBD1. Germline lookup yields CDR1 LNHDA and CDR2 SQIVND (reference sequence). The CDR3 is 14 amino acids. This CDR3 reads CASSKGARNYEQYF. The CDR3 nucleotides are TGTGCCAGTAGTAAGGGGGCGCGGAACTACGAACAGTACTTC.

The rearrangement joins TRBV4-3 to TRBJ1-1; D is uncertain. The CDR3 has 18 amino acids. The germline V gene encodes CDR1 LGHNA and CDR2 YSLEER. V lost 0 bases, J lost 0 bases, and 17 bases lay in between. CDR3 sequence (DNA): TGCGCCAGCAGCCAAGAAGCTTACGCCTACACCATGAACACTGAAGCTTTCTTT. Encoded protein: CASSQEAYAYTMNTEAFF.

This clonotype was found many times. The chain links TRBV7-9 to TRBJ2-7; 9 bases are shared with TRBD2. The V segment lost 6 bases and the J segment 4 bases; nucleotides outside the gene matches: 10. Germline lookup yields CDR1 SEHNR and CDR2 FQNEAQ (reference sequence). This CDR3 spans 15 amino acids. This CDR3 reads CASSPIAGVGYEQYF. The CDR3 DNA follows: TGTGCCAGCAGTCCCATAGCGGGGGTAGGGTACGAGCAGTACTTC.

Many counts were recorded for this clonotype. The V call is TRBV5-1, the J call TRBJ2-7, with a possible D match to TRBD2 (6 bases). V lost 0 bases and J 6 bases, leaving 13 bases between the germline ends. The CDR3 loop spans 14 amino acids. The germline V gene encodes CDR1 SGHRS and CDR2 YFSETQ. CDR3 loop: CASSLDRRAGEQYF. The CDR3 DNA reads as TGCGCCAGCAGCTTGGACAGGAGGGCCGGCGAGCAGTACTTC. Variable domain in full (rest from reference TRBV5-1 and TRBJ2-7): KAGVTQTPRYLIKTRGQQVTLSCSPISGHRSVSWYQQTPGQGLQFLFEYFSETQRNKGNFPGRFSGRQFSNSRSEMNVSTLELGDSALYLCASSLDRRAGEQYFGPGTRLTVT.

Ten or more counts support this clonotype. The gene calls are TRBV20-1 and TRBJ1-4; D remains unclear. CDR1 is DFQATT and CDR2 is SNEGSKA in the germline V gene (reference sequence). The CDR3 has 16 residues. V gave up 0 bases and J gave up 0 bases, with 11 bases separating them. In DNA, the CDR3 is TGCAGTGCTAGAGAGGTCCGGTTACCAACTAATGAAAAACTGTTTTTT. Amino acids: CSAREVRLPTNEKLFF.

This clonotype came up many times. The CDR3 loop reads CASSNHRGVVQETQYF. The CDR3 DNA follows: TGTGCCAGCAGCAACCACCGGGGGGTCGTCCAAGAGACCCAGTACTTC. The chain links TRBV7-2 to TRBJ2-5; TRBD2 matches at 7 bases. Germline V gene lookup returns CDR1 SGHTA and CDR2 FQGNSA. Trimming took 5 bases from V and 1 from J; bases not matched to a gene: 10. This CDR3 spans 16 amino acids.

The chain's CDR3 is CATSDLLTSGSLSTGELFF. The CDR3, as DNA: TGTGCCACCAGTGATTTGTTGACTAGCGGAAGTCTAAGCACCGGGGAGCTGTTTTTT. The chain joins TRBV24-1 to TRBJ2-2, with 9 bases matching TRBD2. The CDR3 runs to 19 residues. CDR1 is KGHDR and CDR2 is SFDVKD in the germline V gene. With 0 bases clipped from V and 4 bases from J, the junction kept 11 bases outside the gene matches.

Many counts were recorded for this clonotype. This chain links TRBV20-1 with TRBJ1-1, with D possibly TRBD1 on 5 matching bases. The CDR3 consists of 16 residues. The V gene lost 3 bases and the J gene lost 0 bases, with 17 bases spanning the gap. CDR1 and CDR2 (germline): DFQATT, SNEGSKA (reference sequence). This CDR3 is CSARGGGGRMNTEAFF. CDR3 DNA sequence: TGCAGTGCTAGGGGGGGTGGGGGTCGAATGAACACTGAAGCTTTCTTT.

The sample holds many counts of this clonotype. This chain joins TRBV5-1 and TRBJ1-5; D is ambiguous. Germline CDR1 is SGHRS and CDR2 is YFSETQ. The CDR3 has 15 residues. Trimming removed 1 base from V and 0 bases from J, with 8 bases in between. The CDR3, as DNA: TGCGCCAGCAGCTTGACGGACTTTAGCAATCAGCCCCAGCATTTT. Translated: CASSLTDFSNQPQHF.

The table lists this clonotype with many counts. The rearrangement joins TRBV19 to TRBJ2-2; D ambiguous. This CDR3 spans 12 amino acids. V lost 5 bases and J 5 bases, leaving 6 bases between the germline ends. CDR1 is LNHDA, CDR2 SQIVND, per germline (reference sequence). The CDR3 sequence is CASSRATGELFF. Here the CDR3 DNA reads TGTGCCAGTAGTCGGGCAACCGGGGAGCTGTTTTTT.

There are many counts of this clonotype. The J gene is TRBJ1-4, the V gene TRBV7-2; 8 bases align to TRBD1. The length of the CDR3 is 15 residues. After removal of 5 bases from V and 7 bases from J, the junction contained 9 bases not matched to a gene. Per germline, CDR1 SGHTA and CDR2 FQGNSA. The DNA for the CDR3 is TGTGCCAGCAGCGTAATACAGGGGGGCGGTGAAAAACTGTTTTTT. Protein product: CASSVIQGGGEKLFF.

This clonotype has a count of ten or more. The rearrangement uses TRBV3-1 and TRBJ1-1, with D unclear. V was shortened by 6 bases and J by 0 bases, with 11 bases between the two germline ends. Germline CDR1 is LGHDT and CDR2 is YNNKEL (reference sequence). This CDR3 contains 14 residues. The CDR3 DNA reads TGTGCCAGCAGGCCCCCGGGTATGAACACTGAAGCTTTCTTT. It yields the protein CASRPPGMNTEAFF. Together with reference TRBV3-1 and TRBJ1-1, the CDR3 gives the full variable domain: DTAVSQTPKYLVTQMGNDKSIKCEQNLGHDTMYWYKQDSKKFLKIMFSYNNKELIINETVPNRFSPKSPDKAHLNLHINSLELGDSAVYFCASRPPGMNTEAFFGQGTRLTVV.

The chain employs TRBV2 and TRBJ2-7; 8 nucleotides align to TRBD2. V lost 4 bases to trimming and J lost 0 bases; unmatched junction nucleotides: 2. The CDR3 runs 14 residues. Germline V CDR1 and CDR2: SNHLY, FYNNEI. This chain's CDR3 is CASSGLAYSYEQYF. The DNA of the CDR3 is TGTGCCAGCAGTGGACTAGCGTACTCCTACGAGCAGTACTTC.

This clonotype was detected ten times or more. Here the CDR3 reads CASSLVARASYEQYF. DNA for the CDR3: TGTGCCAGCAGTTTAGTGGCCAGGGCCTCCTACGAGCAGTACTTC. This chain uses TRBV12-3 or TRBV12-4 with TRBJ2-7; D perhaps matches TRBD1 (5 bases). The CDR3 sequence is 15 residues long. The ends were cut back, 1 base at V and 0 bases at J, with 10 bases in the middle.

This clonotype has a count of ten or more. The chain employs TRBV3-1 and TRBJ2-1; 7 bases are a match to TRBD1. Germline loops: CDR1 LGHDT, CDR2 YNNKEL (reference sequence). The CDR3 contains 15 residues. V dropped 1 base and J dropped 5; count of bases not matched to a gene: 5. The CDR3 region is CASSQVGTAHNEQFF. In DNA, the CDR3 is TGTGCCAGCAGCCAAGTCGGGACAGCACACAATGAGCAGTTCTTC.

The chain has TRBV18 and TRBJ2-3; the match to TRBD2 covers 11 bases. Germline CDR1 reads KGHSH; CDR2 reads LQKENI. This CDR3 contains 19 residues. The J segment lost 3 bases and the V segment lost 0 bases, leaving 11 bases of the junction unmatched. CDR3 loop: CASSPPRVAGGSTTDTQYF. The DNA for the CDR3 is TGTGCCAGCTCACCACCGAGGGTAGCGGGAGGGAGTACAACAGATACGCAGTATTTT. Combining the CDR3 with reference TRBV18 and TRBJ2-3 gives the whole variable domain NAGVMQNPRHLVRRRGQEARLRCSPMKGHSHVYWYRQLPEEGLKFMVYLQKENIIDESGMPKERFSAEFPKEGPSILRIQQVVRGDSAAYFCASSPPRVAGGSTTDTQYFGPGTRLTVL.

This clonotype was seen many times. This chain uses TRBV28 with TRBJ2-1, with D uncertain. The germline V and J ends were trimmed by 8 bases and 9 bases, with 14 bases remaining between them. Germline values: CDR1 MDHEN, CDR2 SYDVKM. The CDR3 runs 12 residues. The CDR3 here is CASSEVTGEQFF. The DNA of the CDR3 is TGTGCCAGCTCAGAGGTAACGGGTGAGCAGTTCTTC.

This clonotype was detected ten times or more. The chain combines TRBV28 with TRBJ2-7; tentatively, D is TRBD1 (6 bases). There are 14 residues in the CDR3. CDR1 and CDR2 from the germline V gene are MDHEN and SYDVKM. Trimming removed 5 bases from V and 7 bases from J, with 18 bases in between. CDR3 in DNA: TGTGCCAGCAGTAGATTAGCAGGGGCTCTTGAGCAGTACTTC. This codes for CASSRLAGALEQYF.

CDR3 sequence reads: CASSLWNSPTYEQYF. CDR3 bases: TGTGCCAGCAGTTTATGGAACAGTCCCACCTACGAGCAGTACTTC. The chain employs TRBV28 and TRBJ2-7, with D unclear. Per the germline V gene, CDR1 is MDHEN and CDR2 is SYDVKM. With 0 bases removed from V and 2 bases from J, the gap between germline ends came to 11 bases. The CDR3 length is 15 residues.

V usage is TRBV4-1 and J usage is TRBJ1-4; D ambiguous. This CDR3 contains 15 residues. The germline V gene encodes CDR1 MGHRA and CDR2 YSYEKL. Trimming removed 4 bases at V and 3 bases at J, with 12 bases between. The CDR3 sequence is CASSRVLIANEKLFF. For the CDR3, the DNA is TGCGCCAGCAGCCGGGTACTCATAGCTAATGAAAAACTGTTTTTT.

This clonotype was detected many times. CDR3 sequence (DNA): TGTGCCAGCTCACCACGACTAGCGGGAGCCGGGTCGCGTGAGCAGTTCTTC. This gives the protein CASSPRLAGAGSREQFF. The rearrangement links TRBV18 to TRBJ2-1, with 12 positions matching TRBD2. This CDR3 comprises 17 residues. The V gene end was trimmed by 1 base and the J gene end by 9 bases; junction bases not matched to a gene: 10. The V gene's germline CDR1 is KGHSH and CDR2 LQKENI.

In this sample, this clonotype turned up many times. The chain couples TRBV7-9 to TRBJ1-5; possibly TRBD1 for D (6 bases). The germline V gene encodes CDR1 SEHNR and CDR2 FQNEAQ (reference sequence). The CDR3 is 14 residues long. Trimming cost V 2 bases and J 11 bases, with 16 bases left between them. The CDR3 coding sequence is TGTGCCAGCAGCTTAACAGAAGGGGGGATGACCCAGCATTTT. This sequence encodes CASSLTEGGMTQHF.